This T cell receptor (beta chain) was captured by sequencing in a study of T cell changes during pregnancy in multiple sclerosis. The CDR3 consists of 13 residues. This clone was recorded once. This table comes from immunoSEQ multiplex PCR, and its TCRdb copy is limited to in-frame clones, with some not included. The sample includes some 60,000 clones, approximately 87% of them seen just once. The sample taken for sequencing was peripheral blood from another person, used as feeder cells. The sequence came from a human donor whose cells served as feeder cells for cultures in a pregnancy study. The chain joins TRBV21-1 to TRBJ2-5. TRBV21-1 is recorded as a pseudogene. The CDR3 nucleotides are TGTGCCAGCAGCAAAGGACCCACGGAGACCCAGTACTTC. Its translation: CASSKGPTETQYF.